This T cell receptor (beta chain) was identified in a study of T cell responses to AZD1222 COVID-19 vaccine. Sequenced by immunoSEQ multiplex PCR; TCRdb stores in-frame clones only, minus some. There are about 48,000 clones in the sample; roughly 85% occur only once, and 5.5% to 7% lies in the top ten. This CDR3 has 16 residues. Germline-derived CDR1 and CDR2 are SGHDT and YYEEEE. Trimming cost V 2 bases and J 4 bases, with 16 bases left between them. Second doses at about 4 or about 12 weeks were pooled. The TCR sequence derives from an adult who received the AZD1222 COVID-19 vaccine. The chain has TRBV5-6 and TRBJ1-5; D is perhaps TRBD1 (6 bases). The sequencing used peripheral blood, collected 28 days after the second AZD1222 dose. The CDR3 nucleotides read TGTGCCAGCAGCTTCTACCCGAACAGGGCTAATCAGCCCCAGCATTTT. As protein: CASSFYPNRANQPQHF.